Presented here are 20 T cell receptor beta chains from one specimen sequenced in a study of T-cell memory formation after mild COVID-19. TCRdb reprocessed the 5' RACE reads via MiXCR and lists one record per CDR3 protein. There are around 300,000 distinct CDR3 sequences in the sample; roughly 18% occur only once, and approximately 22% lies in the top ten. What was sequenced was PBMCs or a T cell subset sorted from them (not recorded which). These receptors were obtained from a man younger than 35 who had mild COVID-19 (a few samples of this study predate the infection). Cell type and time point are not known.

This clonotype turned up a few times. The CDR3 reads CASSSMTASGEKLFF. CDR3 bases: TGCGCCAGCAGCTCCATGACAGCGAGCGGTGAAAAACTGTTTTTT. This chain uses TRBV5-1 with TRBJ1-4; TRBD1 is a possible D gene (5 bases). Trimming pared 3 bases from V and 7 bases from J, leaving 16 bases between. The V gene's germline CDR1 is SGHRS and CDR2 YFSETQ. There are 15 residues in the CDR3.

The chain uses TRBV21-1 and TRBJ2-1; the D call TRBD2 from the table was never checked on the DNA. TRBV21-1 is listed as a pseudogene. This CDR3 is 16 amino acids long. The CDR3 sequence: CASSKGVAGRHNEQFF. The CDR3 bases are TGTGCCAGCAGCAAAGGGGTGGCGGGGAGACACAATGAGCAGTTCTTC.

This clonotype was recorded at least ten times. The chain couples TRBV5-1 to TRBJ2-3, with no clear D. Germline V gives CDR1 SGHRS, CDR2 YFSETQ. The V end lost 2 bases, the J end lost 2 bases, and 9 bases lay between the germline ends. The CDR3 consists of 14 residues. CDR3 residues: CASSFSPSTDTQYF. In DNA form, the CDR3 reads TGCGCCAGCAGCTTTAGCCCTTCCACAGATACGCAGTATTTT.

The chain couples TRBV20-1 to TRBJ2-1, with D tentatively TRBD2 (5 bases). The V end lost 0 bases, the J end lost 0 bases, and 6 bases lay between the germline ends. Germline CDR1 DFQATT, CDR2 SNEGSKA (reference sequence). This CDR3 is built from 14 residues. CDR3 sequence: CSARDGSSYNEQFF. For the CDR3, the DNA is TGCAGTGCTAGAGATGGGAGCTCCTACAATGAGCAGTTCTTC.

Only one count was recorded for this clonotype. V usage is TRBV28 and J usage is TRBJ2-1; D is possibly TRBD1 (6 bases). In germline, CDR1 is MDHEN, CDR2 SYDVKM. Trimming took 4 bases from V and 5 from J, leaving 9 bases between them. The CDR3 spans 13 residues. The CDR3 here is CASSSGQNNEQFF. In nucleotides, the CDR3 is TGTGCCAGCAGTTCCGGACAGAACAATGAGCAGTTCTTC.

This clonotype has a single count. V gene TRBV29-1 combines with J gene TRBJ1-2; a weak D match, TRBD1 (5 bases). Trimming took off 8 bases at V and 5 bases at J, with 12 bases between the two ends. This CDR3 contains 11 residues. CDR1 is SQVTM, CDR2 ANQGSEA, per germline. DNA of the CDR3: TGCAGCATTAATCCAGGGTATGGCTACACCTTC. Translated: CSINPGYGYTF.

This clonotype has just a few counts. This sequence joins TRBV28 and TRBJ1-6; 7 positions agree with TRBD1. The germline CDR1 and CDR2 sequences are MDHEN and SYDVKM. V shed 6 bases and J 10 bases; nucleotides not matched to a gene: 6. The CDR3 covers 13 residues. CDR3 protein: CASSGTAGSPLHF. CDR3 in DNA: TGTGCCAGCAGCGGGACAGCGGGATCACCCCTCCACTTT.

This clonotype was counted many times. V is TRBV25-1 and J is TRBJ2-7; D ambiguous. The CDR3 spans 11 residues. Trimming shortened V by 3 bases and J by 6 bases, and 6 bases separated the two germline ends. The germline gives CDR1 MGHDK, CDR2 SYGVNS. The CDR3 here is CASSDTCEQYV. The CDR3 DNA reads TGTGCCAGCAGTGATACCTGCGAGCAGTACGTC.

The V and J genes are TRBV18 and TRBJ2-5; no clear D. Germline V gene sequence: CDR1 KGHSH, CDR2 LQKENI. CDR3 size: 13 residues. V was pared by 1 base and J by 2 bases, with 5 bases between. The CDR3 coding sequence is TGTGCCAGCTCACCACGGGCACAAGAGACCCAGTACTTC. Amino acid sequence: CASSPRAQETQYF.

This clonotype showed up just once. The chain joins TRBV7-7 to TRBJ2-1; 7 bases are shared with TRBD2. With V trimmed by 5 bases and J by 6 bases, 10 bases remained unmatched. Germline loops: CDR1 SSHAT, CDR2 FNYEAQ (reference sequence). CDR3 length equals 15 residues. This CDR3 reads CASSTSGAGVNEQFF. The CDR3, as DNA: TGTGCCAGCAGCACCTCCGGGGCGGGGGTCAATGAGCAGTTCTTC. Combining the CDR3 with reference TRBV7-7 and TRBJ2-1 gives the whole variable domain GAGVSQSPRYKVTKRGQDVTLRCDPISSHATLYWYQQALGQGPEFLTYFNYEAQPDKSGLPSDRFSAERPEGSISTLTIQRTEQRDSAMYRCASSTSGAGVNEQFFGPGTRLTVL.

This rearrangement joins TRBV6-4 to TRBJ2-1; TRBD2 aligns across 7 bases. Trimming at V came to 2 bases and at J to 0 bases, leaving 7 bases not matched to a gene. Germline loops: CDR1 MRHNA, CDR2 SNTAGT. The CDR3 is 17 residues long. The CDR3 spells CASSDPHRGDSYNEQFF. CDR3 coding DNA: TGTGCCAGCAGTGACCCCCACCGGGGGGACTCCTACAATGAGCAGTTCTTC.

This clonotype has more than one count but fewer than ten. The chain is built from TRBV6-1 and TRBJ2-7; 12 positions match TRBD1. CDR1 and CDR2 (germline): MNHNS, SASEGT. V was pared by 6 bases and J by 7 bases, with 7 bases of the junction left unmatched. The CDR3 extends over 14 amino acids. CDR3 region: CASRPGQGAPEQYF. In DNA form, the CDR3 reads TGTGCCAGCAGACCGGGACAGGGGGCGCCTGAGCAGTACTTC.

The chain recombines TRBV6-2 or TRBV6-3 with TRBJ1-5; D is unresolved. This CDR3 is 14 amino acids long. CDR1 and CDR2 from the germline V gene are MNHEY and SVGEGT. V shed 7 bases and J shed 1 base, with 11 bases lying between them. In DNA, the CDR3 is TGTGCCAGCACCCTGGGTTTCAGCAATCAGCCCCAGCATTTT. Amino acids: CASTLGFSNQPQHF.

This clonotype was recorded a few times. This sequence joins TRBV12-3 or TRBV12-4 and TRBJ2-5, with D uncertain. This CDR3 contains 13 residues. Trimming cost V 3 bases and J 4 bases, with 9 bases left between them. CDR3 nucleotide sequence: TGTGCCAGCAGTTTGCGGCAGTTAGAGACCCAGTACTTC. It translates to CASSLRQLETQYF.

This clonotype came up many times. The chain links TRBV2 to TRBJ2-1; 10 bases are shared with TRBD2. Germline V gives CDR1 SNHLY, CDR2 FYNNEI. The CDR3 has 16 residues. Losses at the gene ends were 4 bases for V and 4 bases for J; bases not matched to a gene: 7. CDR3 coding DNA: TGTGCCAGCAGTGCGATAGGACTAGCGGCTTACAATGAGCAGTTCTTC. Translation gives CASSAIGLAAYNEQFF.

The chain uses TRBV5-1 and TRBJ2-7, with TRBD2 as a possible D gene (5 bases). Per the germline V gene, CDR1 is SGHRS and CDR2 is YFSETQ. V shed 0 bases and J shed 4 bases, with 14 bases lying between them. This CDR3 region has 15 residues. The DNA of the CDR3 is TGCGCCAGCAGCTTGGTTCGGGTCAAGCGGTACGAGCAGTACTTC. Translated, it gives CASSLVRVKRYEQYF.

There are a few counts of this clonotype. J is TRBJ2-1 and V is TRBV11-3; the match to TRBD2 covers 9 bases. Germline V gene lookup returns CDR1 SGHNT and CDR2 YENEEA. The CDR3 has 16 amino acids. The V segment lost 2 bases and the J segment 4 bases; nucleotides outside the gene matches: 6. This chain's CDR3 is CASSLRASGVYNEQFF. CDR3 nucleotides: TGTGCCAGCAGCTTAAGGGCTAGCGGGGTTTACAATGAGCAGTTCTTC.

The chain has TRBV7-9 and TRBJ2-3; no firm D call. Trimming took off 2 bases at V and 0 bases at J, with 6 bases between the two ends. CDR1 and CDR2 from the germline V gene are SEHNR and FQNEAQ (reference sequence). CDR3 length equals 14 residues. CDR3 bases: TGTGCCAGCAGCTTAATGTCCAGCACAGATACGCAGTATTTT. It codes for CASSLMSSTDTQYF.

This clonotype was counted many times. The chain recombines TRBV7-6 with TRBJ2-1; the D is unclear. Germline V gene lookup returns CDR1 SGHVS and CDR2 FNYEAQ. The ends were cut back, 6 bases at V and 7 bases at J, with 10 bases in the middle. There are 12 residues in the CDR3. CDR3 region: CASSLGSNEQFF. The CDR3 DNA is TGTGCCAGCAGTCTTGGGTCGAATGAGCAGTTCTTC. Supplemented by reference TRBV7-6 and TRBJ2-1, the full variable domain reads GAGVSQSPRYKVTKRGQDVALRCDPISGHVSLYWYRQALGQGPEFLTYFNYEAQQDKSGLPNDRFSAERPEGSISTLTIQRTEQRDSAMYRCASSLGSNEQFFGPGTRLTVL.

The chain couples TRBV2 to TRBJ2-5; D is uncertain. The CDR3 length is 11 residues. V was pared by 7 bases and J by 2 bases, with 5 bases between. Looked up from germline, CDR1 is SNHLY and CDR2 is FYNNEI. CDR3: CASTQQETQYF. The CDR3, as DNA: TGTGCCAGCACACAGCAAGAGACCCAGTACTTC.